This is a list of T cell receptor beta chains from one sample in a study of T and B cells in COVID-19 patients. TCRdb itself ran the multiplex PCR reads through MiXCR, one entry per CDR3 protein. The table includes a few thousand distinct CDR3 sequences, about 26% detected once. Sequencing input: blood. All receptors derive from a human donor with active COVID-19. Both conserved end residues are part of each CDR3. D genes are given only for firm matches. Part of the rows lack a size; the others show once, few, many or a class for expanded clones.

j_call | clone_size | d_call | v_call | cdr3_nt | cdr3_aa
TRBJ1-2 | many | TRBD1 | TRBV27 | TGTGCCAGTTCACACCGTGGGACAGGCGCGACCATTAGCTATGGCTACACCTTC | CASSHRGTGATISYGYTF
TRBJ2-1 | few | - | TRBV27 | TGTGCCAGCAGTTTAGGGCTAGGGGCCAATGAGCAGTTCTTC | CASSLGLGANEQFF
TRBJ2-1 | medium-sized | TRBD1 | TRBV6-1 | TGTGCCAGCAGTCTTCGGACAGGGGGCAATGAGCAGTTCTTC | CASSLRTGGNEQFF
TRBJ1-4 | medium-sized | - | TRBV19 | TGTGCCGCAAGGGGGTTTCCTAATGAAAAACTGTTTTTT | CAARGFPNEKLFF
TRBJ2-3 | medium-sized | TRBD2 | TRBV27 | TGTGCCAGCCATTCGGGACTAGGTACAGATACGCAGTATTTT | CASHSGLGTDTQYF
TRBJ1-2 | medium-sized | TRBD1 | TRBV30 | TGTGCCTGGAGTCAGGGGGACGTGACGAACTACACCTTC | CAWSQGDVTNYTF
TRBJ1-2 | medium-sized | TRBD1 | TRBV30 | TGTGCCTGGAGTCACGGACAGGGGTATGGCTACACCTTC | CAWSHGQGYGYTF
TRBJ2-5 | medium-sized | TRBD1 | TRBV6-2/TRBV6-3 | TGTGCCAGCAGCCCCGGACATAACAGGGGAGAGACCCAGTACTTC | CASSPGHNRGETQYF
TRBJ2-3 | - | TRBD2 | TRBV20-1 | TGCAGTGCTAGAGACTCGGGACTAGCGGGAGCCCGCGGAGATACGCAGTATTTT | CSARDSGLAGARGDTQYF
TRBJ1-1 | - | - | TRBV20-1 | TGCAGTGCTAGACAGTACAACACTGAAGCTTTCTTT | CSARQYNTEAFF
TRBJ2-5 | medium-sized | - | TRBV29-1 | TGCAGCGTTCTTTCAGTCCCGTGGGGTGAAGAGACCCAGTACTTC | CSVLSVPWGEETQYF
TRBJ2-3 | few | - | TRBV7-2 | TGTGCCAGCGCTACCCACTTTGAAGATACGCAGTATTTT | CASATHFEDTQYF
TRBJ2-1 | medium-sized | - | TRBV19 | TGTGCCAGTAGTAAACCTTGGAGCTCCTACAATGAGCAGTTCTTC | CASSKPWSSYNEQFF
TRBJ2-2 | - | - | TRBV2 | TGTGCCAGCAGTGGAATCTCTAGTACCGGGGAGCTGTTTTTT | CASSGISSTGELFF
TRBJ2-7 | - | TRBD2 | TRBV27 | TGTGCCAGCAGTCTCCTAGCGGGAGGGGACTACGAGCAGTACTTC | CASSLLAGGDYEQYF
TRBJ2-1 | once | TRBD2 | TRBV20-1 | TGCAGTGCTACGGGACTAGCGGGCCTTTACAATGAGCAGTTCTTC | CSATGLAGLYNEQFF
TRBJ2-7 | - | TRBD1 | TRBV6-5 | TGTGCCAGCAGTTTAGGACAGGGGTCCATCTACGAGCAGTACTTC | CASSLGQGSIYEQYF
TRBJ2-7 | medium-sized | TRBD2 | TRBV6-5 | TGTGCCAGCAGTAGGGCTGGGAGGGCTGGCGAGCAGTACTTC | CASSRAGRAGEQYF
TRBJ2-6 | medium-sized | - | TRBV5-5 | TGTGCCAGCAGCTTGGGGGCGGTCTCTGGGGCCAACGTCCTGACTTTC | CASSLGAVSGANVLTF
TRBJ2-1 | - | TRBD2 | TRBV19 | TGTGCCAGTAGTATATTGGCGGGAGGTAGCAATGAGCAGTTCTTC | CASSILAGGSNEQFF
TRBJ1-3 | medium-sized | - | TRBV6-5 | TGTGCCAGCAGTTACAGTACGTCTGGAAACACCATATATTTT | CASSYSTSGNTIYF
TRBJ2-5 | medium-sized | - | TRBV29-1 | TGCAGCGTTGTGGGCCCAGACCAAGAGACCCAGTACTTC | CSVVGPDQETQYF
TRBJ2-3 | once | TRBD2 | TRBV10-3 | TGTGCCATCAGCGGCGGGAGGGAGACAGATACGCAGTATTTT | CAISGGRETDTQYF
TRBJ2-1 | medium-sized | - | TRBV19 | TGTGCCAGTAGTATTGGGTCCTGGAGCGAGCAGTTCTTC | CASSIGSWSEQFF
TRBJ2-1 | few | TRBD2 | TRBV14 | TGTGCCAGCAGCCAGGGAGAGCGGGAGGGCCCTGGTGAGCAGTTCTTC | CASSQGEREGPGEQFF
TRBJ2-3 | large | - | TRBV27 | TGTGCCAGCAGTTTAGCGCGCGGGAAGGGCACAGATACGCAGTATTTT | CASSLARGKGTDTQYF
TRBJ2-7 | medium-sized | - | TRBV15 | TGTGCCACCAGCAGGGCCGGGACTTTCTACGACGAGCAGTACTTC | CATSRAGTFYDEQYF